Below, 32 T cell receptor beta chains from the same sample are listed, as sequenced in a study of blood T cell repertoires in COVID-19. Sequenced by immunoSEQ multiplex PCR; TCRdb stores in-frame clones only, minus some. This sample carries about 69,000 clones, 79% of them seen once, and the ten largest clones take 47%. Sequencing was carried out using peripheral blood. Receptor source: a human donor in a cohort sampled during active COVID-19.

The chain has TRBV19 and TRBJ1-1, with TRBD1 as a possible D gene (5 bases). Trimming cost V 3 bases and J 5 bases, with 10 bases left between them. The CDR3 totals 13 residues. Germline V gene data show CDR1 as LNHDA and CDR2 as SQIVND (reference sequence). The CDR3 DNA reads as TGTGCCAGTAGTATCAGGGCGGGGACTGAAGCTTTCTTT. Translation gives CASSIRAGTEAFF.

The J gene is TRBJ2-5, the V gene TRBV3-1 (or the pseudogene TRBV3-2); D remains unclear. The V end was cut by 0 bases, the J end by 2 bases, with 4 bases between. The germline V gene encodes CDR1 LGHDT and CDR2 YNNKEL (reference sequence). The CDR3 runs 13 residues. The CDR3 region is CASSQDLQETQYF. CDR3 in DNA: TGTGCCAGCAGCCAAGATCTTCAAGAGACCCAGTACTTC.

This clone has more than one count but fewer than ten. The gene calls are TRBV19 and TRBJ1-5, with a tentative D call TRBD1 (6 bases). Germline CDR1 and CDR2: LNHDA and SQIVND (reference sequence). V was trimmed by 7 bases and J by 4 bases, leaving 20 bases between them. The CDR3 is 16 amino acids. The CDR3 region is CASKRTVLDRNQPQHF. The CDR3, as DNA: TGTGCCAGTAAGAGGACAGTCCTTGATCGAAATCAGCCCCAGCATTTT.

The chain couples TRBV27 to TRBJ2-7, with 8 bases aligning to TRBD2. The V segment lost 2 bases and the J segment 6 bases; nucleotides outside the gene matches: 3. CDR3 length equals 13 residues. Germline assignment: CDR1 MNHEY and CDR2 SMNVEV (reference sequence). This CDR3 reads CASSLAGGGEQYF. CDR3 DNA sequence: TGTGCCAGCAGTTTAGCGGGAGGCGGCGAGCAGTACTTC.

The chain is built from TRBV10-3 and TRBJ2-7; TRBD2 aligns across 9 bases. Losses at the gene ends were 11 bases for V and 2 bases for J; bases not matched to a gene: 10. The CDR3 totals 14 residues. Per the germline V gene, CDR1 is ENHRY and CDR2 is SYGVKD. CDR3 in amino acids: CASGETSGTYEQYF. The DNA of the CDR3 is TGTGCCTCCGGTGAGACTAGCGGTACCTACGAGCAGTACTTC.

The genes are TRBV5-5 and TRBJ2-5, with a possible D match to TRBD1 (6 bases). The V gene lost 0 bases and the J gene lost 2 bases, with 14 bases spanning the gap. CDR1 is SGHKS and CDR2 is YYEKEE in the germline V gene (reference sequence). The length of the CDR3 is 16 residues. The CDR3 is CASSLARGVGQETQYF. In DNA form, the CDR3 reads TGTGCCAGCAGCTTGGCCAGGGGAGTAGGACAAGAGACCCAGTACTTC.

The chain combines TRBV12-3 or TRBV12-4 with TRBJ2-5; D ambiguous. This CDR3 spans 13 amino acids. V dropped 3 bases and J dropped 4 bases, with 9 bases sitting between them. The CDR3 bases are TGTGCCAGCAGTTTTTTAAGTAGAGAGACCCAGTACTTC. Amino acid sequence: CASSFLSRETQYF.

The J gene is TRBJ2-3, the V gene TRBV28; perhaps TRBD2 as D (5 bases). There are 12 residues in the CDR3. Germline lookup yields CDR1 MDHEN and CDR2 SYDVKM. V lost 7 bases and J lost 2, with 7 bases in between. The CDR3 region is CASTGDTDTQYF. As DNA, the CDR3 is TGTGCCAGCACCGGGGACACAGATACGCAGTATTTT.

CDR3: CATSDLGVPDTQYF. In DNA form, the CDR3 reads TGTGCCACCAGTGATTTAGGGGTCCCAGATACGCAGTATTTT. The chain combines TRBV24-1 with TRBJ2-3; D might be TRBD1 (5 bases). The CDR3 length is 14 residues. CDR1 is KGHDR, CDR2 SFDVKD, per germline. V lost 1 base, J lost 4 bases, and 8 bases lay in between.

V is TRBV6-5 and J is TRBJ2-7, with a possible D match to TRBD1 (6 bases). Trimming removed 8 bases from V and 6 bases from J, with 17 bases in between. In germline, CDR1 is MNHEY, CDR2 SVGAGI. The CDR3 totals 13 residues. In DNA, the CDR3 is TGTGCCAGCTCCCGGGACACCTTAGGCGAGCAGTACTTC. As protein: CASSRDTLGEQYF.

With regard to this clone: The same CDR3 can be traced to other DNA sequences in this sample. The chain combines TRBV19 with TRBJ1-1; TRBD1 matches 7 bases. From germline, CDR1 is LNHDA and CDR2 SQIVND (reference sequence). The CDR3 extends over 14 amino acids. V was clipped by 3 bases and J by 1 base; unmatched bases: 2. The CDR3 here is CASSIQGGNTEAFF. For the CDR3, the DNA is TGTGCCAGTAGTATCCAGGGGGGGAACACTGAAGCTTTCTTT.

The chain has TRBV27 and TRBJ2-2, with TRBD2 matching over 12 bases. Germline V gene sequence: CDR1 MNHEY, CDR2 SMNVEV (reference sequence). The V and J ends lost 6 bases and 4 bases, in that order; junction bases with no gene match: 6. This CDR3 is built from 16 residues. The CDR3 bases are TGTGCCAGCAGGACTAGCGGGAGAGCCCTCACCGGGGAGCTGTTTTTT. Amino acid sequence: CASRTSGRALTGELFF.

The gene calls are TRBV20-1 and TRBJ2-7; D remains unclear. V gave up 6 bases and J gave up 3 bases, with 9 bases separating them. This CDR3 is 11 amino acids long. Germline loops: CDR1 DFQATT, CDR2 SNEGSKA (reference sequence). In DNA form, the CDR3 reads TGCAGTGCACCACAGAACTACGAGCAGTACTTC. Amino acids: CSAPQNYEQYF.

This clone appeared once. The V gene is TRBV12-3 or TRBV12-4, the J gene TRBJ2-5; 7 nucleotides agree with TRBD2. This CDR3 spans 13 amino acids. The ends lost 6 bases at V and 4 bases at J; junction bases unmatched: 5. CDR3 in amino acids: CASSQTSRETQYF. DNA of the CDR3: TGTGCCAGCAGCCAGACTAGCCGAGAGACCCAGTACTTC.

The chain is built from TRBV11-1 and TRBJ2-3, with D possibly being TRBD2 (5 bases). V gave up 5 bases and J gave up 1 base, with 13 bases separating them. CDR3 size: 15 residues. Germline loops: CDR1 SGHAT, CDR2 FQDESV (reference sequence). CDR3 bases: TGTGCCAGCAGCCTTAGCGACGGGGGCACAGATACGCAGTATTTT. This sequence encodes CASSLSDGGTDTQYF.

This clone has only one observation. The gene calls are TRBV19 and TRBJ2-2, with TRBD2 identical over 7 bases. The V segment lost 0 bases and the J segment 0 bases; nucleotides outside the gene matches: 4. Germline V CDR1 and CDR2: LNHDA, SQIVND (reference sequence). CDR3 size: 17 residues. CDR3: CASSIDRGLANTGELFF. The DNA of the CDR3 is TGTGCCAGTAGTATAGATCGTGGACTAGCGAACACCGGGGAGCTGTTTTTT.

The chain couples TRBV28 to TRBJ1-6, with a weak D call TRBD1 (6 bases). The V and J ends lost 3 bases and 0 bases respectively, with 12 bases between them. The CDR3 is made up of 17 amino acids. Looked up from germline, CDR1 is MDHEN and CDR2 is SYDVKM. CDR3 DNA sequence: TGTGCCAGCAGTTTCCCCGGACAGAGCTCCTATAATTCACCCCTCCACTTT. Encoded protein: CASSFPGQSSYNSPLHF.

The DNA for the CDR3 is TGTGCCAGCAGTCGACTAGGGCAAGAGACCCAGTACTTC. It yields the protein CASSRLGQETQYF. The V gene is TRBV6-5, the J gene TRBJ2-5; D is possibly TRBD2 (6 bases). There are 13 residues in the CDR3. V lost 5 bases and J lost 2, with 9 bases in between. Germline assignment: CDR1 MNHEY and CDR2 SVGAGI.

The J gene is TRBJ2-5, the V gene TRBV30, with D perhaps matching TRBD2 (7 bases). The V end was cut by 0 bases, the J end by 5 bases, with 13 bases between. Germline-derived CDR1 and CDR2 are GTSNPN and SVGIG (reference sequence). The length of the CDR3 is 14 residues. The CDR3 region is CAWSVWGGLETQYF. Here the CDR3 DNA reads TGTGCCTGGAGTGTATGGGGGGGGCTGGAGACCCAGTACTTC.

V usage is TRBV27 and J usage is TRBJ2-1; TRBD2 matches 11 bases. The V gene end was trimmed by 6 bases and the J gene end by 6 bases; junction bases not matched to a gene: 13. Germline V gene lookup returns CDR1 MNHEY and CDR2 SMNVEV (reference sequence). There are 17 residues in the CDR3. This CDR3 reads CASSKGVGLAGSNEQFF. The DNA for the CDR3 is TGTGCCAGCAGCAAGGGAGTCGGACTAGCGGGTTCCAATGAGCAGTTCTTC.

This clone was seen just once. V gene TRBV27 combines with J gene TRBJ2-3; D not certain. The CDR3 runs to 13 residues. Germline-derived CDR1 and CDR2 are MNHEY and SMNVEV (reference sequence). Trimming shortened V by 0 bases and J by 8 bases, and 9 bases separated the two germline ends. The CDR3 loop reads CASSLSQLGTQYF. For the CDR3, the DNA is TGTGCCAGCAGTTTATCGCAGCTAGGTACGCAGTATTTT.

This chain links TRBV5-1 with TRBJ1-6; 9 nucleotides match TRBD1. This CDR3 has 19 residues. The V gene's germline CDR1 is SGHRS and CDR2 YFSETQ. Unmatched junction bases numbered 12, after V lost 1 base and J lost 4 bases. Here the CDR3 reads CASSLSRDRVRLYNSPLHF. The CDR3 DNA sequence: TGCGCCAGCAGCTTGTCCCGGGACAGGGTACGGCTTTATAATTCACCCCTCCACTTT.

The J gene is TRBJ1-2, the V gene TRBV28; 7 bases line up with TRBD1. The CDR3 spans 15 residues. Looked up from germline, CDR1 is MDHEN and CDR2 is SYDVKM. J gave up 4 bases and V 5 bases, and 10 bases lay outside the gene matches. CDR3 coding DNA: TGTGCCAGCAGTCCGGGAACAGGGGTCGGCTATGGCTACACCTTC. Its translation is CASSPGTGVGYGYTF.

The CDR3 DNA is TGTGCCAGCAGCTTAAAGATGGGAGGCGTTTTTCCGTATTTT. Translation gives CASSLKMGGVFPYF. This chain links TRBV11-2 with TRBJ2-3, with D tentatively TRBD2 (6 bases). Per germline, CDR1 SGHAT and CDR2 FQNNGV. V was pared by 2 bases and J by 14 bases, with 20 bases between. This CDR3 is 14 amino acids long.

The rearrangement joins TRBV9 to TRBJ1-3; D not resolved. V lost 0 bases, J lost 6 bases, and 10 bases lay in between. This CDR3 has 14 residues. Germline CDR1 is SGDLS and CDR2 is YYNGEE. The CDR3 nucleotides are TGTGCCAGCAGCGTAGGAGGGTGGGAAAACACCATATATTTT. Translating gives CASSVGGWENTIYF.

This chain uses TRBV11-3 with TRBJ2-6, with D possibly matching TRBD1 (6 bases). The CDR3 length is 15 residues. Trimming stripped 5 bases from V and 2 bases from J, with 10 bases between. Germline lookup yields CDR1 SGHNT and CDR2 YENEEA. DNA of the CDR3: TGTGCCAGCAGCACTACAGGGACTGGGGCCAACGTCCTGACTTTC. Its translation is CASSTTGTGANVLTF.

The genes are TRBV6-2 or TRBV6-3 and TRBJ2-1; 10 nucleotides match TRBD2. V gave up 5 bases and J gave up 8 bases; unmatched junction bases: 12. Germline lookup yields CDR1 MNHEY and CDR2 SVGEGT. CDR3 length equals 16 residues. This CDR3 reads CASSPGLADMGDEQFF. CDR3 sequence (DNA): TGTGCCAGCAGTCCAGGACTAGCGGACATGGGTGATGAGCAGTTCTTC.

The rearrangement uses TRBV29-1 and TRBJ2-4; the D gene is possibly TRBD1 (7 bases). V lost 0 bases and J 7 bases, leaving 13 bases between the germline ends. The CDR3 is 14 residues long. Per the germline V gene, CDR1 is SQVTM and CDR2 is ANQGSEA. The CDR3 sequence is CSVEDRRGLNIQYF. CDR3 nucleotide sequence: TGCAGCGTTGAAGATCGGAGGGGGCTGAACATTCAGTACTTC. The complete variable domain, with remaining parts taken from reference TRBV29-1 and TRBJ2-4, reads SAVISQKPSRDICQRGTSLTIQCQVDSQVTMMFWYRQQPGQSLTLIATANQGSEATYESGFVIDKFPISRPNLTFSTLTVSNMSPEDSSIYLCSVEDRRGLNIQYFGAGTRLSVL.

This chain connects TRBV29-1 to TRBJ2-7, with 9 bases lining up with TRBD1. The CDR3 length is 14 residues. V lost 7 bases to trimming and J lost 2 bases; unmatched junction nucleotides: 9. Germline CDR1 is SQVTM and CDR2 is ANQGSEA. CDR3 bases: TGCAGCGCTCTTTCCGGGACAGGGACCTACGAGCAGTACTTC. This sequence encodes CSALSGTGTYEQYF.

This chain joins TRBV11-1 and TRBJ2-2; 7 bases map to TRBD2. In germline, CDR1 is SGHAT, CDR2 FQDESV (reference sequence). Trimming at V came to 2 bases and at J to 5 bases, leaving 5 bases not matched to a gene. The CDR3 runs 15 residues. In DNA form, the CDR3 reads TGTGCCAGCAGCTTATCGGGACTAAGGACCGGGGAGCTGTTTTTT. As protein: CASSLSGLRTGELFF.

The J gene is TRBJ1-4, the V gene TRBV2, with 11 bases that match TRBD1. J was trimmed by 7 bases and V by 4 bases; bases with no gene match: 8. This CDR3 contains 16 residues. CDR1 and CDR2 (germline): SNHLY, FYNNEI. Here the CDR3 reads CASSAQSGTGGEKLFF. CDR3 nucleotide sequence: TGTGCCAGCAGTGCCCAATCCGGGACAGGGGGTGAAAAACTGTTTTTT.

The chain has TRBV7-2 and TRBJ2-3; 9 bases match TRBD2. CDR1 and CDR2 from the germline V gene are SGHTA and FQGNSA. The CDR3 loop spans 15 amino acids. The J segment lost 3 bases and the V segment lost 5 bases, leaving 6 bases of the junction unmatched. The DNA of the CDR3 is TGTGCCAGCAGCCCCTGGACTAGCGCGACAGATACGCAGTATTTT. Its protein is CASSPWTSATDTQYF.